The 30 T cell receptor beta chains below all came from one sample that was sequenced in a study of tumor-infiltrating lymphocytes in primary liver carcinoma. The source of the blood RNA was unsorted whole blood, and germline DNA was extracted as well. cDNA specific to TCR beta was made from approximately 0.55 ug of total RNA, with a constant-region primer employed for priming. TCR beta libraries came from three nested multiplex PCR rounds using slightly modified ARM-PCR. TRBV1-TRBV30 forward primers and a C-beta reverse primer were used in the first two PCR rounds, which each ran for about 11 cycles. TCRdb redid the calling of the multiplex PCR reads with MiXCR, one entry per CDR3 protein. The sample shows 320,000 or so distinct CDR3 sequences, over 55% of them seen only once. Material: peripheral blood. The receptors derive from a man aged 40-49 years with primary liver carcinoma and hepatitis B virus infection.

On this clonotype: The conserved final phenylalanine or tryptophan is absent from the CDR3, which likely points to a read error. The CDR3 spells CASAPPQGMNTEAFL. The CDR3 DNA is TGTGCCAGCGCCCCCCCACAGGGTATGAACACTGAAGCTTTCCTT. V gene TRBV28 combines with J gene TRBJ1-1, with D possibly being TRBD1 (6 bases). Per the germline V gene, CDR1 is MDHEN and CDR2 is SYDVKM. The CDR3 length is 15 residues. Trimming left V 8 bases short and J 0 bases short, with 16 bases between.

With regard to this clonotype: Compared with germline, one end of the junction differs, possibly owing to a read error. The rearrangement links TRBV11-2 to TRBJ2-2; D is unresolved. This CDR3 spans 14 amino acids. Looked up from germline, CDR1 is SGHAT and CDR2 is FQNNGV. CDR3 in amino acids: CASSLSWSTGELFF. Written as DNA, the CDR3 is TGTGCTAGCAGCTTGTCATGGTCCACCGGGGAGCTGTTTTTT.

This clonotype was observed a single time. An end of the junction differs from the germline gene, which may be a read error. The V and J genes are TRBV28 and TRBJ1-2, with TRBD1 as a possible D gene (5 bases). This CDR3 contains 12 residues. From germline, CDR1 is MDHEN and CDR2 SYDVKM. The CDR3 DNA sequence: TGTGCCAGCAGCCGGGACTTCTATAGCTACACCTTC. Encoded protein: CASSRDFYSYTF.

The chain combines TRBV7-9 with TRBJ2-6, with 7 bases matching TRBD1. V gave up 2 bases and J gave up 1 base; unmatched junction bases: 14. CDR1 and CDR2 (germline): SEHNR, FQNEAQ (reference sequence). The CDR3 is 20 residues long. DNA of the CDR3: TGTGCCAGCAGCTTAAGACCGGTAAGGGGACAGCTATCTGGGGCCAACGTCCTGACTTTC. Encoded protein: CASSLRPVRGQLSGANVLTF. Full variable domain (remainder filled in from reference TRBV7-9 and TRBJ2-6): DTGVSQNPRHKITKRGQNVTFRCDPISEHNRLYWYRQTLGQGPEFLTYFQNEAQLEKSRLLSDRFSAERPKGSFSTLEIQRTEQGDSAMYLCASSLRPVRGQLSGANVLTFGAGSRLTVL.

About this clonotype: Relative to the germline gene, one junction end is altered; a read error may explain this. V is TRBV12-3 or TRBV12-4 and J is TRBJ1-4, with unresolved D. This CDR3 has 12 amino acids. CDR3 sequence: CTSSMINEKLFF. The CDR3, as DNA: TGCACCAGCAGTATGATTAATGAAAAACTGTTTTTT.

V is TRBV6-5 and J is TRBJ1-4; D remains unclear. Trimming took off 6 bases at V and 0 bases at J, with 11 bases between the two ends. The CDR3 contains 15 residues. Germline V gene data show CDR1 as MNHEY and CDR2 as SVGAGI. The CDR3 is CASRNGGATNEKLFF. CDR3 DNA: TGTGCCAGCAGAAACGGTGGGGCAACTAATGAAAAACTGTTTTTT.

V gene TRBV10-3 combines with J gene TRBJ2-7; 9 bases agree with TRBD1. Germline values: CDR1 ENHRY, CDR2 SYGVKD. The CDR3 is made up of 15 amino acids. Germline trimming cut 3 bases from V and 6 bases from J; bases unmatched to any gene: 9. The CDR3 protein is CAISDTSTGGREQYF. Here the CDR3 DNA reads TGTGCCATCAGTGATACCAGTACAGGGGGCCGCGAGCAGTACTTC.

This clonotype has just a few counts. This chain links TRBV6-5 with TRBJ2-5; TRBD2 matches 7 bases. This CDR3 region has 16 residues. J lost 5 bases, V lost 0 bases, and 9 bases had no gene match. The germline gives CDR1 MNHEY, CDR2 SVGAGI. The CDR3 bases are TGTGCCAGCAGTTACTCGAAACTAGCGACCCGGGAGACCCAGTACTTC. This gives the protein CASSYSKLATRETQYF.

Concerning this clonotype: A much larger clone sits a single nucleotide away, making a read error possible. This chain joins TRBV6-2 or TRBV6-3 and TRBJ2-1; weak D call: TRBD1 (5 bases). The CDR3 loop spans 14 amino acids. Germline V CDR1 and CDR2: MNHEY, SVGEGT. This chain's CDR3 is CAGTETASFNEQFF. CDR3 bases: TGTGCCGGCACCGAGACAGCCTCCTTCAATGAGCAGTTCTTC.

The chain couples TRBV21-1 to TRBJ2-1. TRBV21-1 is a pseudogene locus. The CDR3 is made up of 14 amino acids. In DNA form, the CDR3 reads TGTGCCAGCAGCAGAGAAGCAAATACCAGGGAGCAGTTCTTC. Encoded protein: CASSREANTREQFF.

This clonotype appeared a few times. The V gene is TRBV5-4, the J gene TRBJ2-3; D may correspond to TRBD1 or TRBD2 (5 bases each). This CDR3 region has 13 residues. Germline CDR1 reads SGHNT; CDR2 reads YYREEE (reference sequence). V gave up 3 bases and J gave up 14 bases, with 19 bases separating them. CDR3 sequence: CASSSPRGEFLYF. CDR3 nucleotides: TGTGCCAGCAGCTCCCCTCGAGGGGAGTTTCTGTATTTT.

The chain uses TRBV5-1 and TRBJ2-7, with TRBD1 matching 9 bases. Germline V gene data show CDR1 as SGHRS and CDR2 as YFSETQ. The CDR3 extends over 14 amino acids. The ends lost 5 bases at V and 8 bases at J; junction bases unmatched: 11. This CDR3 reads CASRNDRGTRKQYF. CDR3 DNA sequence: TGCGCCAGCAGAAACGACAGGGGGACGCGGAAGCAGTACTTC.

Turning to this clonotype: A much bigger clone sits one base away, suggesting this may be a read error. V usage is TRBV6-5 and J usage is TRBJ1-1; possibly TRBD1 for D (5 bases). CDR3 length: 14 amino acids. Trimming cost V 6 bases and J 0 bases, with 11 bases left between them. The germline V gene has CDR1 MNHEY and CDR2 SVGAGI. The CDR3 loop is CASSQGRMNTEAFF. The CDR3 DNA follows: TGTGCCAGCAGCCAGGGACGGATGAACACTGAAGCTTTCTTT.

This clonotype appeared many times. This rearrangement joins TRBV4-2 to TRBJ2-3; TRBD2 aligns across 11 bases. CDR1 and CDR2 from the germline V gene are LGHNA and YNFKEQ. This CDR3 is 15 amino acids long. Trimming took 3 bases from V and 1 from J; bases not matched to a gene: 0. CDR3: CASSQGLAGTDTQYF. The CDR3 DNA reads TGTGCCAGCAGCCAGGGACTAGCGGGCACAGATACGCAGTATTTT.

This clonotype was observed a few times. This sequence joins TRBV6-5 and TRBJ1-5, with D perhaps matching TRBD1 (6 bases). Looked up from germline, CDR1 is MNHEY and CDR2 is SVGAGI. The CDR3 has 14 amino acids. Trimming removed 9 bases at V and 2 bases at J, with 14 bases between. CDR3 in amino acids: CASSSRGRNQPQHF. DNA for the CDR3: TGTGCCAGTAGCTCCCGGGGGCGCAATCAGCCCCAGCATTTT.

Many counts were recorded for this clonotype. This chain connects TRBV4-2 to TRBJ2-7, with D unclear. The germline gives CDR1 LGHNA, CDR2 YNFKEQ. V was trimmed by 0 bases and J by 3 bases, leaving 9 bases between them. The length of the CDR3 is 14 residues. The CDR3, as DNA: TGTGCCAGCAGCCAAGATTTAGGGCTCTACGAGCAGTACTTC. This codes for CASSQDLGLYEQYF.

In the case of this clonotype: This could be a read error, since a much larger clone is one nucleotide away. The chain links TRBV6-2 or TRBV6-3 to TRBJ2-5; D unclear. The germline V gene encodes CDR1 MNHEY and CDR2 SVGEGT. This CDR3 spans 15 amino acids. CDR3 loop: CVSSYGVGLAATQYF. In DNA form, the CDR3 reads TGTGTCAGCAGTTACGGAGTCGGGCTGGCCGCGACCCAGTACTTC.

Remarks on this clonotype: A read error is possible here, since a much larger clone lies one base away. The rearrangement uses TRBV5-1 and TRBJ1-4, with unresolved D. Germline V CDR1 and CDR2: SGHRS, YFSETQ. This CDR3 is built from 13 residues. CDR3 amino acids: CASGLNSAGKLFF. CDR3 coding DNA: TGCGCCAGCGGCTTGAATAGTGCGGGAAAACTGTTTTTT.

This clonotype was observed once. The junction does not match germline at one end; this may be a read error. The genes are TRBV5-6 and TRBJ2-1, with D perhaps TRBD1 or TRBD2 (5 bases each). Germline loops: CDR1 SGHDT, CDR2 YYEEEE. The CDR3 has 15 amino acids. This CDR3 reads CTSSLYGALGNEQFF. CDR3 sequence (DNA): TGTACCAGCAGCTTGTACGGGGCCCTGGGCAATGAGCAGTTCTTC.

For this clonotype: As the CDR3 is not closed by the conserved phenylalanine or tryptophan, this likely results from a read error. The chain combines TRBV7-9 with TRBJ1-2, with D unresolved. CDR3 length: 13 residues. Germline V gene data show CDR1 as SEHNR and CDR2 as FQNEAQ (reference sequence). Trimming took off 4 bases at V and 1 base at J, with 7 bases between the two ends. CDR3 residues: CASSSGDNYGYTL. The DNA for the CDR3 is TGTGCCAGCAGCTCCGGGGATAACTATGGCTACACCCTC.

The rearrangement joins TRBV11-1 to TRBJ2-2, with no clear D. The length of the CDR3 is 14 residues. In germline, CDR1 is SGHAT, CDR2 FQDESV (reference sequence). V was pared by 3 bases and J by 7 bases, with 12 bases between. CDR3 in amino acids: CASSLHGWSGELFF. CDR3 sequence (DNA): TGTGCCAGCAGCTTGCACGGTTGGAGCGGGGAGCTGTTTTTT.

In this sample, this clonotype turned up a few times. V and J are TRBV4-1 and TRBJ1-2; TRBD1 matches 7 bases. V dropped 3 bases and J dropped 7; count of bases not matched to a gene: 11. CDR1 is MGHRA, CDR2 YSYEKL, per germline. The CDR3 runs 15 residues. In nucleotides, the CDR3 is TGCGCCAGCAGCCACCGAGAACAGGGGTCGTTTGGCTACACCTTC. This sequence encodes CASSHREQGSFGYTF.

In regard to this clonotype: A clone one base away is much larger, so this may be a read error. The V and J genes are TRBV6-5 and TRBJ2-7; no definite D call. Trimming left V 8 bases short and J 0 bases short, with 14 bases between. Germline values: CDR1 MNHEY, CDR2 SVGAGI. This CDR3 contains 14 residues. CDR3 sequence: CASLGRRSSYEQYF. The CDR3 DNA follows: TGTGCCAGCTTAGGACGGCGGAGCTCCTACGAGCAGTACTTC.

The chain links TRBV5-1 to TRBJ1-4; 8 bases match TRBD1. Trimming at V came to 4 bases and at J to 8 bases, leaving 10 bases not matched to a gene. The CDR3 spans 15 residues. Germline V CDR1 and CDR2: SGHRS, YFSETQ. CDR3 sequence (DNA): TGCGCCAGCAGCCTGGGAGGACAGGGAATAGAAAAACTGTTTTTT. This codes for CASSLGGQGIEKLFF.

The V gene is TRBV5-4, the J gene TRBJ2-7; D is undetermined. CDR3 length: 15 amino acids. Per the germline V gene, CDR1 is SGHNT and CDR2 is YYREEE (reference sequence). The germline V and J ends were trimmed by 4 bases and 5 bases, with 19 bases remaining between them. The CDR3 DNA sequence: TGTGCCAGCAGCAAAACCCCGGTAAGGGAACACGAGCAGTACTTC. Its protein product is CASSKTPVREHEQYF.

A few counts support this clonotype. This chain joins TRBV5-1 and TRBJ2-1; a weak D match, TRBD2 (6 bases). There are 15 residues in the CDR3. V was trimmed by 4 bases and J by 2 bases, leaving 13 bases between them. Germline V gene data show CDR1 as SGHRS and CDR2 as YFSETQ. The CDR3 nucleotides are TGCGCCAGCAGCACAGGACTACGTACCTACAATGAGCAGTTCTTC. This sequence encodes CASSTGLRTYNEQFF. Full variable domain (remainder filled in from reference TRBV5-1 and TRBJ2-1): KAGVTQTPRYLIKTRGQQVTLSCSPISGHRSVSWYQQTPGQGLQFLFEYFSETQRNKGNFPGRFSGRQFSNSRSEMNVSTLELGDSALYLCASSTGLRTYNEQFFGPGTRLTVL.

Comment on this clonotype: A read error may produce the germline difference seen at one junction end. The chain couples TRBV5-1 to TRBJ2-1, with 11 bases fitting TRBD2. Germline values: CDR1 SGHRS, CDR2 YFSETQ. This CDR3 has 15 amino acids. The CDR3 loop is CASTLAGGSYNEHFF. CDR3 coding DNA: TGCGCCAGCACCCTAGCGGGAGGTTCCTACAATGAGCATTTCTTC.

V is TRBV24-1 and J is TRBJ2-6; 7 bases map to TRBD1. There are 16 residues in the CDR3. Germline V gene sequence: CDR1 KGHDR, CDR2 SFDVKD. The V segment lost 4 bases and the J segment 2 bases; nucleotides outside the gene matches: 4. The CDR3 sequence: CATSDTGTAGANVLTF. The CDR3 nucleotides read TGTGCCACCAGTGACACTGGGACAGCTGGGGCCAACGTCCTGACTTTC.

This clonotype was recorded a few times. CDR3 sequence: CASSQAQGSYEQYF. CDR3 coding DNA: TGTGCCAGCAGCCAAGCACAGGGCTCCTACGAGCAGTACTTC. V usage is TRBV4-2 and J usage is TRBJ2-7; tentative D call: TRBD1 (6 bases). The CDR3 runs 14 residues. Trimming left V 1 base short and J 0 bases short, with 7 bases between. Per germline, CDR1 LGHNA and CDR2 YNFKEQ.

This clonotype was picked up a small number of times. V gene TRBV7-8 combines with J gene TRBJ2-1; possible D gene TRBD2, 5 bases. V lost 5 bases and J 0 bases, leaving 17 bases between the germline ends. CDR3 size: 17 residues. Germline-derived CDR1 and CDR2 are SGHVS and FQNEAQ. In nucleotides, the CDR3 is TGTGCCAGCAGCCGGTGGAGAGGAGCGGACTCCTACAATGAGCAGTTCTTC. This codes for CASSRWRGADSYNEQFF. Using reference TRBV7-8 and TRBJ2-1 for the parts outside the CDR3, the full variable domain is GAGVSQSPRYKVAKRGQDVALRCDPISGHVSLFWYQQALGQGPEFLTYFQNEAQLDKSGLPSDRFFAERPEGSVSTLKIQRTQQEDSAVYLCASSRWRGADSYNEQFFGPGTRLTVL.